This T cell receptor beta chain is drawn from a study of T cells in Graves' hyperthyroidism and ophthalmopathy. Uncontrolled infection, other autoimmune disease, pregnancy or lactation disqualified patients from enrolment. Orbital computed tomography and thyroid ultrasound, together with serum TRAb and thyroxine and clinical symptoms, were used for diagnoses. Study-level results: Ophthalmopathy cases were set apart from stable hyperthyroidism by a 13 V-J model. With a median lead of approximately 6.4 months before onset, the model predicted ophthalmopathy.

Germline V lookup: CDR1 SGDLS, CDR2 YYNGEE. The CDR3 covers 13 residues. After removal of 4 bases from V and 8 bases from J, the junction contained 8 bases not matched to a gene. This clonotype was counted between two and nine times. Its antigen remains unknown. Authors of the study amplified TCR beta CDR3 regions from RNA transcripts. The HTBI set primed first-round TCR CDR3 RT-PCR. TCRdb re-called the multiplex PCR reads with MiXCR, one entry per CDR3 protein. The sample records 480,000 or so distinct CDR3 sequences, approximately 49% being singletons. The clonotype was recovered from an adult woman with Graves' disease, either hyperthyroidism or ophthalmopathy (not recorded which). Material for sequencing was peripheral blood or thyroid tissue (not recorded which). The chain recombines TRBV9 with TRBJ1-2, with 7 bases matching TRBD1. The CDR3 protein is CASSFETGNGYTF. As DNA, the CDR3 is TGTGCCAGCAGCTTCGAGACAGGGAACGGCTACACCTTC. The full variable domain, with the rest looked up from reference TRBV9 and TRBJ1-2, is DSGVTQTPKHLITATGQRVTLRCSPRSGDLSVYWYQQSLDQGLQFLIQYYNGEERAKGNILERFSAQQFPDLHSELNLSSLELGDSALYFCASSFETGNGYTFGSGTRLTVV.